This TCR beta chain appears in the sequencing data of a study of siplizumab effects on memory and regulatory T cells (dated by TCRdb to about 2019). For the wider study: The effect of the anti-CD2 antibody siplizumab on alloreactive T-cell subsets was examined in allogeneic mixed lymphocyte reactions constructed from human PBMCs. On the study overall, not on this receptor specifically: No functional confirmation was obtained for the suppressive function of proliferating Tregs from siplizumab cultures. Sequences below about 10^-5 frequency were poorly captured, so only a minor fraction of alloreactive clones could be mapped to unstimulated subsets. Siplizumab significantly reduced the cumulative frequency of alloreactive sequences traceable to unstimulated CD4+ memory T cells. Of the alloreactive CD4+ clones that could be mapped, the Treg-derived share averaged around 70% with siplizumab compared with 25% to 30% in control reactions. Greater diversity appeared to be present in unstimulated naive T cells than in memory T cells, and a substantial contribution to the alloresponse seemed to be made by naive cells. A naive or memory phenotype could not be assigned to roughly 80-97% of proliferating CD4+ or CD8+ clones.

V trim: 7 bases; J trim: 5 bases; unmatched bases: 12. Counted from cysteine to phenylalanine, this CDR3 has 16 amino acids. The sequence is cut down to CDR3 DNA, 48 bases in frame from base 1. The germline V gene yields SGHRS for CDR1 and YFSETQ for CDR2. TCRbeta CDR3 sequencing was performed on sorted unstimulated T cells and on proliferating T cells recovered from mixed lymphocyte reactions. Fresh whole blood from roughly ten HLA-typed healthy donors served as the source for isolating PBMCs. Unstimulated CD4+ non-regulatory T cells were FACS-sorted to map the origin of alloreactive clones. Remarks on this clone: What antigen it recognizes has not been identified. There are no base qualities to consult, and no much larger clone falls within one base.

Libraries came from the immunoSEQ multiplex PCR assay. The deep sequencing platform assayed around 94,000 TCR templates per sample. Genomic DNA extracted from sorted T cells was used for TCRbeta CDR3 sequencing. The source study handled its data this way. The R programming language was used for clonal analysis of TCRbeta CDR3 data. Alloreactive CD4+ and CD8+ clones were defined by comparing unstimulated samples with post-reaction CFSE-low samples. Regulatory or non-regulatory origin of alloreactive CD4+ clones was assigned by matching sequences to the sorted unstimulated Treg and non-Treg repertoires. Sourced from immuneACCESS, this table was stored by TCRdb with only in-frame sequences that have V and J called. A share of the clones is absent; for the studies checked, an unresolved V gene accounts for under half, and the remainder has no known explanation. The V and J calls and clone size are taken from that table; D and trimming were inferred from the DNA. The sample table lists about 94,000 clones, 94% of them with a count of one. 0.3% of the sample lies in the top ten.

The chain is assembled from TRBV5-1 and TRBJ2-2, with 9 central nucleotides matching TRBD1. The material sequenced was non-Treg CD4+ T cells sorted from blood. In the paper's terms, the cell subset or site label means: FACS-sorted unstimulated CD4+ non-regulatory T cells. This clonotype originated in a human donor in good health. The nucleotides are TGCGCCAGCGGCAGATCGGAACAGGGGGCGACCGGGGAGCTGTTTTTT. It encodes CASGRSEQGATGELFF.